This T cell receptor (beta chain) was captured by sequencing in a study of human T cells and chemical hapten exposure. About the study: A roughly 2 cm by roughly 2 cm inner upper arm patch received 2% DPC for sensitization.

As for time point: patch test 1, 2 weeks after DPC sensitization. Treatment described: therapeutic diphenylcyclopropenone sensitization with weekly scalp DPC. This clonotype was seen only once. The CDR3 contains 14 residues. Trimming left V 3 bases short and J 4 bases short, with 15 bases between. Germline CDR1 DFQATT, CDR2 SNEGSKA (reference sequence). TCRdb ran MiXCR on the RACE reads and lists one entry per CDR3 protein. The data contain about 49,000 distinct CDR3 sequences, less than 9.5% of them singletons. This clonotype was sampled from a woman between 45 and 60 years old with alopecia areata. Some clones in this sample may be carry-over from other donors' samples. Specimen: whole blood, collected in connection with sensitization to the hapten diphenylcyclopropenone (DPC). The V gene is TRBV20-1, the J gene TRBJ1-1; the D is unclear. This chain's CDR3 is CSASPESGITEAFF. The CDR3 DNA follows: TGCAGTGCTAGTCCAGAGAGTGGGATCACTGAAGCTTTCTTT.